A single sample gave rise to the 3 T cell receptor beta chains below, sequenced in a study of blood T cell repertoires in COVID-19. Generated by immunoSEQ multiplex PCR, the TCRdb table keeps only in-frame clones and is missing some. The sample contains 200,000 to 300,000 clones, approximately 85% of which appear only once. The source material was peripheral blood. All receptors come from a human donor in a cohort sampled during active COVID-19.

This chain uses TRBV5-4 with TRBJ2-3; 11 bases are a match to TRBD2. Losses at the gene ends were 2 bases for V and 4 bases for J; bases not matched to a gene: 3. Germline V gene data show CDR1 as SGHNT and CDR2 as YYREEE (reference sequence). This CDR3 comprises 15 residues. The CDR3 DNA is TGTGCCAGCAGCTTCACTAGCGGGGGCGCAGATACGCAGTATTTT. It is translated as CASSFTSGGADTQYF.

V is TRBV29-1 and J is TRBJ2-7; 7 bases are a match to TRBD2. CDR1 SQVTM and CDR2 ANQGSEA come from the germline V gene. Trimming cost V 4 bases and J 0 bases; bases outside gene matches: 3. CDR3 size: 13 residues. CDR3 DNA: TGCAGCGTTGTCGGGGGGATCTCCTACGAGCAGTACTTC. As protein: CSVVGGISYEQYF.

The chain has TRBV5-1 and TRBJ1-2; D ambiguous. Per the germline V gene, CDR1 is SGHRS and CDR2 is YFSETQ. The CDR3 spans 15 residues. V lost 0 bases and J lost 4, with 13 bases in between. This CDR3 reads CASSLENSRGYGYTF. In DNA, the CDR3 is TGCGCCAGCAGCTTGGAGAACTCTCGGGGCTATGGCTACACCTTC. Full variable domain (rest looked up from reference TRBV5-1 and TRBJ1-2): KAGVTQTPRYLIKTRGQQVTLSCSPISGHRSVSWYQQTPGQGLQFLFEYFSETQRNKGNFPGRFSGRQFSNSRSEMNVSTLELGDSALYLCASSLENSRGYGYTFGSGTRLTVV.